This TCR beta chain was documented in a study of shared clonotypes between healthy human individuals. The CDR3 has 15 amino acids. The germline V gene has CDR1 MNHNS and CDR2 SASEGT. The J segment lost 5 bases and the V segment lost 8 bases, leaving 8 bases of the junction unmatched. The repertoire was sequenced with immunoSEQ multiplex PCR; TCRdb's copy has only in-frame clones and lacks some. The table has roughly 2.5 million clones, roughly nine tenths seen once. The chain employs TRBV6-1 and TRBJ1-6; TRBD1 aligns across 8 bases. The sequencing sample was made of naive CD4+ T cells sorted from blood. Subset indicated: CD45RA+ positively selected. The clonotype comes from a man aged 18 to 35 in good health. CDR3 residues: CASPSSRGHNSPLHF. CDR3 DNA: TGTGCCAGCCCTTCGTCCAGGGGGCATAATTCACCCCTCCACTTT.